Given below is one T cell receptor (beta chain) in context. Its cognate antigen is unknown. These data are taken from a study of cytomegalovirus exposure and HLA in healthy donors. In germline, CDR1 is SQVTM, CDR2 ANQGSEA. Trimming removed 0 bases from V and 9 bases from J; junction bases left unmatched: 12. The CDR3 is 17 residues long. General study points: Despite most TCR sequences being rare, some public TCRs occurred in many donors.

Amplification used 60 Vbeta primers and 13 Jbeta primers. Profiling relied on immunoSEQ multiplex PCR, and the TCRdb table lists in-frame clones only, not all of them. The sample shows about 97,000 clones, more than 80% of them seen only once. The sequencing input was PBMCs. The clonotype originates from a man aged 30 to 45 in good health and CMV-seronegative. The chain is built from TRBV29-1 and TRBJ2-3, with 13 positions matching TRBD2. The DNA for the CDR3 is TGCAGCGTTGAAGATCGAGGGTCGACTAGCGGGAGGAGGACGCAGTATTTT. Translated: CSVEDRGSTSGRRTQYF.